The source of this T cell receptor (beta chain) is a study of cytomegalovirus exposure and HLA in healthy donors. Study observations and caveats: Prior analysis indicated that the majority of TCR beta V segments exhibited productivity approximately 87% or approximately 30% of the time. It was reported in a later analysis that an Asian-associated ancestry cluster showed fewer N-insertions than the approximately 670-donor mean. A later analysis showed TCR association rates differing by HLA locus, peaking at DRB1 and lowest at HLA-C. Most subjects had HLA-A and HLA-B alleles reportedly predicted accurately by TCR beta sequences.

For this clone: Its antigen is undetermined.

Trimming removed 4 bases from V and 3 bases from J, with 10 bases in between. The CDR3 is 13 residues long. Per the germline V gene, CDR1 is SQVTM and CDR2 is ANQGSEA. The PCR employed 60 Vbeta primers together with 13 Jbeta primers. Clones were sequenced by immunoSEQ multiplex PCR, and TCRdb holds only the in-frame ones, with some missing. The table has about 130,000 clones, over 65% seen once. V usage is TRBV29-1 and J usage is TRBJ2-1; perhaps TRBD2 as D (7 bases). What was sequenced was PBMCs. The clonotype was recovered from a man in his forties or fifties in good health and CMV-seropositive. The CDR3 nucleotides are TGCAGCGTTGGGGGGGGCGGCTACAATGAGCAGTTCTTC. As protein: CSVGGGGYNEQFF.